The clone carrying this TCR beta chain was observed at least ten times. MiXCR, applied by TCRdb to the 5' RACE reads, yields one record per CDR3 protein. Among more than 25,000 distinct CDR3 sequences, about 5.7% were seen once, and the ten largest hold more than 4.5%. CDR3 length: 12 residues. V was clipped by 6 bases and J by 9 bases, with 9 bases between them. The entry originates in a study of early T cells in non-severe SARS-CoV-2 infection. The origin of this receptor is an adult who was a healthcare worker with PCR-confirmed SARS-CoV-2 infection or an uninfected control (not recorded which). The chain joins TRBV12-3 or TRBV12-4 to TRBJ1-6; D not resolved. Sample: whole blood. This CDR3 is CASSFPSSPLHF. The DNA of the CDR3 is TGTGCCAGCAGCTTTCCTTCTTCACCCCTCCACTTT.